The 23 T cell receptor beta chains reported below all come from one sample, sequenced in a study of Ad26.COV2.S vaccination and SARS-CoV-2 variants (dated by TCRdb to 2020 to 2023). Libraries were made using the immunoSEQ multiplex PCR assay. The table comes from immuneACCESS by way of TCRdb, which keeps in-frame sequences with V and J called. Part of the clones is missing from these tables; in studies checked, under half for an unresolved V gene and the rest for unknown reasons. The sample data list nearly 400,000 clones, and approximately 91% of these were observed just once. The ten largest clones capture under 2% of the sample. What the treatment or condition label conveys for this sample: some 19 received Ad26.COV2.S at low or high dose, single or two shots; about 5 received placebo; per-sample allocation not given. For vaccine and placebo recipients, the sequenced repertoires came from samples collected on day 63 after the first injection.

The starting material was peripheral blood, obtained in a trial of Ad26.COV2.S vaccine versus placebo. Every receptor here comes from a person aged 18 to 59 who received the Ad26.COV2.S COVID-19 vaccine or a placebo.

The CDR3 reads CASSLRGPHAGMNTEAFF. The CDR3 DNA is TGTGCCAGCAGCCTCCGGGGGCCACATGCTGGGATGAACACTGAAGCTTTCTTT. V is TRBV7-2 and J is TRBJ1-1; D is possibly TRBD1 (6 bases). There are 18 residues in the CDR3. V lost 5 bases and J lost 0, with 22 bases in between. Germline CDR1 SGHTA, CDR2 FQGNSA.

J is TRBJ2-3 and V is TRBV2; 8 bases line up with TRBD2. Germline V gene data show CDR1 as SNHLY and CDR2 as FYNNEI. The CDR3 totals 13 residues. Trimming at V came to 8 bases and at J to 6 bases, leaving 7 bases not matched to a gene. CDR3: CASAFGGEDTQYF. In DNA, the CDR3 is TGTGCCAGCGCCTTCGGGGGGGAGGATACGCAGTATTTT.

The chain carries TRBV18 and TRBJ1-2, with no clear D. Trimming stripped 3 bases from V and 7 bases from J, with 21 bases between. Germline lookup yields CDR1 KGHSH and CDR2 LQKENI. The CDR3 covers 16 residues. The DNA of the CDR3 is TGTGCCAGCTCACCTAATTCCCGAAATAGCGGTGGTGGCTACACCTTC. This gives the protein CASSPNSRNSGGGYTF.

The chain links TRBV29-1 to TRBJ2-7; the D gene could be TRBD1 or TRBD2 (6 bases each). The V end was cut by 5 bases, the J end by 0 bases, with 11 bases between. CDR1 is SQVTM and CDR2 is ANQGSEA in the germline V gene. The CDR3 loop spans 13 amino acids. This chain's CDR3 is CSVWGDNSYEQYF. CDR3 sequence (DNA): TGCAGCGTTTGGGGGGACAACTCCTACGAGCAGTACTTC.

The chain carries TRBV28 and TRBJ1-4; 10 bases agree with TRBD1. CDR1 and CDR2 (germline): MDHEN, SYDVKM. V shed 5 bases and J 6 bases; nucleotides not matched to a gene: 6. The CDR3 loop spans 15 amino acids. As DNA, the CDR3 is TGTGCCAGCAGTACGACAGGGGGCCTTTATGAAAAACTGTTTTTT. Translating gives CASSTTGGLYEKLFF.

The chain employs TRBV5-1 and TRBJ1-1, with no clear D. The germline V gene has CDR1 SGHRS and CDR2 YFSETQ. Trimming stripped 3 bases from V and 8 bases from J, with 11 bases between. This CDR3 contains 12 residues. CDR3 residues: CASSSGRQEAFF. As DNA, the CDR3 is TGCGCCAGCAGCTCCGGGAGGCAAGAAGCTTTCTTT. The entire variable domain, with the rest obtained from reference TRBV5-1 and TRBJ1-1, is as follows: KAGVTQTPRYLIKTRGQQVTLSCSPISGHRSVSWYQQTPGQGLQFLFEYFSETQRNKGNFPGRFSGRQFSNSRSEMNVSTLELGDSALYLCASSSGRQEAFFGQGTRLTVV.

The chain uses TRBV30 and TRBJ1-6; TRBD1 is a possible D gene (6 bases). Per the germline V gene, CDR1 is GTSNPN and CDR2 is SVGIG (reference sequence). This CDR3 region has 15 residues. Trimming pared 5 bases from V and 7 bases from J, leaving 18 bases between. This chain's CDR3 is CAWGATAGANSPLHF. Written as DNA, the CDR3 is TGTGCCTGGGGGGCGACGGCAGGGGCAAATTCACCCCTCCACTTT. The entire variable domain, with the rest obtained from reference TRBV30 and TRBJ1-6, is as follows: SQTIHQWPATLVQPVGSPLSLECTVEGTSNPNLYWYRQAAGRGLQLLFYSVGIGQISSEVPQNLSASRPQDRQFILSSKKLLLSDSGFYLCAWGATAGANSPLHFGNGTRLTVT.

The chain carries TRBV7-8 and TRBJ2-5, with TRBD2 identical over 8 bases. Germline trimming cut 0 bases from V and 3 bases from J; bases unmatched to any gene: 0. Germline values: CDR1 SGHVS, CDR2 FQNEAQ. This CDR3 region has 14 residues. CDR3 DNA: TGTGCCAGCAGCTTAGCGGGACTAGAAGAGACCCAGTACTTC. Its protein product is CASSLAGLEETQYF.

The V gene is TRBV2, the J gene TRBJ2-1; D possibly corresponds to TRBD2 (5 bases). With 2 bases removed from V and 2 bases from J, the gap between germline ends came to 10 bases. The germline gives CDR1 SNHLY, CDR2 FYNNEI. This CDR3 comprises 15 residues. This CDR3 reads CASSERGSAYNEQFF. CDR3 DNA: TGTGCCAGCAGTGAACGTGGGAGTGCCTACAATGAGCAGTTCTTC.

The V call is TRBV5-1, the J call TRBJ1-1; tentative D call: TRBD1 (5 bases). This CDR3 contains 13 residues. The ends were cut back, 0 bases at V and 10 bases at J, with 13 bases in the middle. Germline loops: CDR1 SGHRS, CDR2 YFSETQ. Here the CDR3 DNA reads TGCGCCAGCAGCTTGGAAGGGGATTCTAGAGCTTTCTTT. This sequence encodes CASSLEGDSRAFF.

This chain connects TRBV10-3 to TRBJ1-5; 9 bases line up with TRBD1. The CDR3 has 14 amino acids. Germline CDR1 and CDR2: ENHRY and SYGVKD. V dropped 4 bases and J dropped 5; count of bases not matched to a gene: 3. The CDR3 DNA reads TGTGCCATCAGTGGGGGGGACAGGGATCAGCCCCAGCATTTT. It translates to CAISGGDRDQPQHF.

This rearrangement joins TRBV7-9 to TRBJ2-1, with no clear D. The V end lost 1 base, the J end lost 2 bases, and 12 bases lay between the germline ends. Germline CDR1 SEHNR, CDR2 FQNEAQ (reference sequence). The length of the CDR3 is 16 residues. The CDR3 coding sequence is TGTGCCAGCAGCTTAGAACCCCAGGTGGCCTACAATGAGCAGTTCTTC. This gives the protein CASSLEPQVAYNEQFF.

Note on this clone: The junction departs from the called germline gene at one end, perhaps through a read error. The rearrangement links TRBV12-3 or TRBV12-4 to TRBJ1-5, with TRBD1 as a possible D gene (5 bases). This CDR3 spans 12 amino acids. CDR3 protein: CASREGNQPQHF. The CDR3 region has the DNA TGTGCGAGCAGGGAAGGCAATCAGCCCCAGCATTTT.

The gene calls are TRBV25-1 and TRBJ1-2; 8 bases are a match to TRBD1. V trimming: 4 bases; J trimming: 7 bases; junction bases outside the gene matches: 5. Germline CDR1 is MGHDK and CDR2 is SYGVNS. This CDR3 spans 13 amino acids. The CDR3 coding sequence is TGTGCCAGCAGTGGGGACAGGCGGTCTGGCTACACCTTC. This codes for CASSGDRRSGYTF.

The V gene is TRBV9, the J gene TRBJ2-1; 13 nucleotides match TRBD2. Germline trimming cut 0 bases from V and 3 bases from J; bases unmatched to any gene: 0. Germline CDR1 reads SGDLS; CDR2 reads YYNGEE. The CDR3 has 16 residues. CDR3: CASSVGTSGSYNEQFF. The CDR3 DNA reads as TGTGCCAGCAGCGTAGGGACTAGCGGGAGCTACAATGAGCAGTTCTTC.

V gene TRBV12-3 or TRBV12-4 combines with J gene TRBJ2-6; unclear D gene. V gave up 4 bases and J gave up 5 bases, with 6 bases separating them. The CDR3 contains 13 residues. The CDR3: CASSSHRANVLTF. CDR3 coding DNA: TGTGCCAGCAGTTCTCACAGGGCCAACGTCCTGACTTTC.

The chain combines TRBV3-1 (or the pseudogene TRBV3-2) with TRBJ1-2, with TRBD1 matching over 8 bases. Trimming cost V 5 bases and J 8 bases; bases outside gene matches: 4. The CDR3 loop spans 12 amino acids. CDR1 and CDR2 from the germline V gene are LGHDT and YNNKEL (reference sequence). The CDR3 coding sequence is TGTGCCAGCAGCTTACAGGGGGGAGGCTACACCTTC. It encodes CASSLQGGGYTF.

This clone was picked up one time. Other DNA sequences in this specimen translate into the identical CDR3. V gene TRBV18 combines with J gene TRBJ2-7; 7 nucleotides agree with TRBD1. Germline V gene sequence: CDR1 KGHSH, CDR2 LQKENI. V trimming: 3 bases; J trimming: 2 bases; junction bases outside the gene matches: 4. The CDR3 covers 14 residues. In DNA, the CDR3 is TGTGCCAGCTCACCCGACAGGGTTCCCTACGAGCAGTACTTC. As protein: CASSPDRVPYEQYF.

The chain recombines TRBV29-1 with TRBJ2-1; unclear D gene. The V end lost 8 bases, the J end lost 7 bases, and 15 bases lay between the germline ends. The CDR3 has 12 residues. Looked up from germline, CDR1 is SQVTM and CDR2 is ANQGSEA. The CDR3 reads CSLLTGRNEQFF. In DNA, the CDR3 is TGCAGCCTTTTGACGGGCCGGAATGAGCAGTTCTTC.

The rearrangement uses TRBV30 and TRBJ1-1; D gene uncertain. The CDR3 consists of 13 residues. Germline CDR1 and CDR2: GTSNPN and SVGIG (reference sequence). The V end was cut by 0 bases, the J end by 5 bases, with 10 bases between. CDR3 in amino acids: CAWSVLGRTEAFF. The CDR3 DNA reads as TGTGCCTGGAGTGTACTGGGCAGGACTGAAGCTTTCTTT.

The CDR3 spells CAWSVQGHGYTF. For the CDR3, the DNA is TGTGCCTGGAGTGTACAGGGACATGGCTACACCTTC. The chain is built from TRBV30 and TRBJ1-2, with a possible D match to TRBD1 (6 bases). The CDR3 covers 12 residues. The germline gives CDR1 GTSNPN, CDR2 SVGIG (reference sequence). Trimming removed 0 bases from V and 6 bases from J, with 8 bases in between.

The chain has TRBV19 and TRBJ1-5; D is perhaps TRBD1 (5 bases). Germline V gene data show CDR1 as LNHDA and CDR2 as SQIVND (reference sequence). The CDR3 loop spans 19 amino acids. V shed 3 bases and J shed 0 bases, with 21 bases lying between them. In DNA, the CDR3 is TGTGCCAGTAGTATGGGGCCAGTCCGGGGGGAAGATAGCAATCAGCCCCAGCATTTT. Translation: CASSMGPVRGEDSNQPQHF.

This chain connects TRBV4-1 to TRBJ2-7; TRBD1 agrees at 7 bases. V shed 1 base, J shed 3 bases, and the junction held 3 bases outside the gene matches. CDR1 and CDR2 (germline): MGHRA, YSYEKL. The CDR3 spans 14 residues. CDR3 DNA sequence: TGCGCCAGCAGCCAAGCGGCAGGGGGCTACGAGCAGTACTTC. Translated: CASSQAAGGYEQYF.